This is a list of T cell receptor beta chains from one sample in a study of CD8 T cells in ankylosing spondylitis. TCRdb redid the calling of the 5' RACE reads with MiXCR, one entry per CDR3 protein. Seen here are about 240,000 distinct CDR3 sequences, roughly 8.6% observed once, and the top ten hold approximately 6.3%. Input material: blood, either unsorted or a sorted T cell fraction (not recorded which). The source of these receptors is a male donor with ankylosing spondylitis or in good health (not recorded which). The CDR3 runs from the conserved cysteine through the conserved F or W.

CDR3 length	V gene	J gene	CDR3 protein
17	TRBV6-5	TRBJ2-4	CASSYSPRLSGRNIQYF
16	TRBV12-3/TRBV12-4	TRBJ2-5	CASSPNFAGSQETQYF
14	TRBV5-1	TRBJ2-7	CASSLEGVLDEQYF
16	TRBV12-3/TRBV12-4	TRBJ1-2	CASSPGQGLANYGYTF
15	TRBV3-1	TRBJ2-3	CASSSAGAQTDTQYF
16	TRBV12-3/TRBV12-4	TRBJ2-7	CASSPPNRLSVDEQYF
14	TRBV20-1	TRBJ2-1	CSARIPGRDNEQFF
13	TRBV6-2/TRBV6-3	TRBJ1-1	CASSSGDPTEAFF
15	TRBV3-1	TRBJ2-5	CASSQHGRDGETQYF
17	TRBV19	TRBJ2-7	CASSRLGSSAGYNEQYF
15	TRBV20-1	TRBJ1-1	CSARVQGAVNTEAFF
15	TRBV7-2	TRBJ2-2	CASSVRDYNTGELFF
18	TRBV28	TRBJ1-5	CASSQVWTGVLSNQPQHF
15	TRBV18	TRBJ1-1	CASSPLRAEGTEAFF
10	TRBV6-5	TRBJ2-1	CASKGDEQFF
18	TRBV20-1	TRBJ2-1	CSASRILAGASEGDEQFF
12	TRBV6-5	TRBJ1-2	CAIGGAGEGYTF
14	TRBV20-1	TRBJ2-3	CSAQNTIGTDTQYF
12	TRBV20-1	TRBJ2-3	CSARGPTDTQYF
16	TRBV5-1	TRBJ1-2	CASSLGDQGTGYGYTF
13	TRBV2	TRBJ2-1	CASSVTEYNEQFF
16	TRBV9	TRBJ2-1	CASSVEAGGSYNEQFF
13	TRBV5-1	TRBJ2-1	CASGGTGENEQFF
19	TRBV9	TRBJ2-6	CASSVGLGGGYSGANVLTF
15	TRBV7-2	TRBJ2-2	CASSLGGTLTGELFF
14	TRBV12-3/TRBV12-4	TRBJ1-5	CASSLAGGPQPQHF
15	TRBV20-1	TRBJ2-3	CSAPSGGPQLHTQYF
18	TRBV6-5	TRBJ2-7	CASSSPSLGKGKLYEQYF
15	TRBV27	TRBJ2-7	CASTPLRGEVYEQYF
13	TRBV12-3/TRBV12-4	TRBJ1-4	CASSYPSAEKLFF
15	TRBV20-1	TRBJ2-7	CSARDSTRGIDEQYF
15	TRBV20-1	TRBJ2-3	CSASSASAITDTQYF
12	TRBV20-1	TRBJ2-1	CSASVTYNEQFF
13	TRBV7-3	TRBJ1-1	CASADRVGTEAFF
14	TRBV20-1	TRBJ2-7	CSASEGGTSYEQYF
16	TRBV5-6	TRBJ2-3	CASSLRGLALTDTQYF
13	TRBV7-9	TRBJ2-2	CASSASAPGELFF
16	TRBV7-6	TRBJ2-7	CASSLALRDSSYEQYF
15	TRBV7-9	TRBJ1-2	CASSSGPGGSGGYTF
13	TRBV7-9	TRBJ1-5	CASSLGGMGPQHF
15	TRBV7-2	TRBJ1-5	CASSAGRQANQPQHF
16	TRBV12-3/TRBV12-4	TRBJ2-7	CASSPRNRLSSYEQYF
15	TRBV5-1	TRBJ2-2	CASSPTPTGTGELFF
13	TRBV6-5	TRBJ1-5	CASSYSDNQPQHF